These 29 T cell receptor beta chains share one sample of origin, sequenced in a study of shared clonotypes between healthy human individuals. Produced via immunoSEQ multiplex PCR; TCRdb's table is partial and in-frame only. The profile shows 2 million to 2.5 million clones, 95% of them singletons. Source material: naive CD4+ T cells sorted from blood. Specified subset: CD45RA+ positively selected. The receptors were gathered from a man aged 18-30 years in good health.

The gene calls are TRBV27 and TRBJ2-1; 8 positions agree with TRBD1. The CDR3 loop spans 16 amino acids. Losses at the gene ends were 6 bases for V and 3 bases for J; bases not matched to a gene: 10. Germline lookup yields CDR1 MNHEY and CDR2 SMNVEV (reference sequence). CDR3 loop: CASSPSRGPGYNEQFF. The CDR3 DNA reads as TGTGCCAGCAGCCCGTCCAGGGGGCCCGGCTACAATGAGCAGTTCTTC.

The rearrangement joins TRBV7-2 to TRBJ1-1; the match to TRBD1 covers 7 bases. The length of the CDR3 is 15 residues. Trimming took 10 bases from V and 3 from J; bases not matched to a gene: 14. Germline-derived CDR1 and CDR2 are SGHTA and FQGNSA. The CDR3: CATHSWGQLYTEAFF. CDR3 bases: TGTGCCACCCACAGTTGGGGACAGCTATACACTGAAGCTTTCTTT. The full variable domain, completed using reference TRBV7-2 and TRBJ1-1, is GAGVSQSPSNKVTEKGKDVELRCDPISGHTALYWYRQSLGQGLEFLIYFQGNSAPDKSGLPSDRFSAERTGGSVSTLTIQRTQQEDSAVYLCATHSWGQLYTEAFFGQGTRLTVV.

Note on this clone: Different DNA sequences within this sample yield the same CDR3. This rearrangement joins TRBV29-1 to TRBJ2-1, with 14 bases fitting TRBD2. V was clipped by 6 bases and J by 4 bases; unmatched bases: 2. The V gene's germline CDR1 is SQVTM and CDR2 ANQGSEA. This CDR3 region has 14 residues. The CDR3: CSVGTSGGYNEQFF. The CDR3 nucleotides are TGCAGCGTAGGGACTAGCGGGGGATACAATGAGCAGTTCTTC.

The chain couples TRBV5-1 to TRBJ2-2; D is undetermined. Trimming took off 1 base at V and 0 bases at J, with 7 bases between the two ends. The CDR3 length is 15 residues. Germline V lookup: CDR1 SGHRS, CDR2 YFSETQ. CDR3 DNA sequence: TGCGCCAGCAGCTTGATTATCGCGAACACCGGGGAGCTGTTTTTT. Amino acids: CASSLIIANTGELFF.

The J gene is TRBJ2-3, the V gene TRBV6-6; D gene ambiguous. V was shortened by 1 base and J by 2 bases, with 13 bases between the two germline ends. The CDR3 length is 16 residues. Per germline, CDR1 MNHNY and CDR2 SVGAGI (reference sequence). The CDR3: CASSYWTEVYTDTQYF. In DNA form, the CDR3 reads TGTGCCAGCAGTTACTGGACGGAAGTATACACAGATACGCAGTATTTT.

The J gene is TRBJ2-7, the V gene TRBV4-3, with D unresolved. Germline V CDR1 and CDR2: LGHNA, YSLEER. The V gene lost 0 bases and the J gene lost 9 bases, with 15 bases spanning the gap. This CDR3 has 14 residues. DNA of the CDR3: TGCGCCAGCAGCCAAGAGCCTTCGTCGAGGAGGCAGTACTTC. Its protein is CASSQEPSSRRQYF.

The genes are TRBV6-1 and TRBJ1-2; D gene unclear. This CDR3 is 12 amino acids long. Trimming pared 2 bases from V and 5 bases from J, leaving 6 bases between. CDR1 is MNHNS, CDR2 SASEGT, per germline. CDR3 sequence: CASSELPYGYTF. The CDR3 bases are TGTGCCAGCAGTGAACTACCGTATGGCTACACCTTC.

The rearrangement joins TRBV6-1 to TRBJ2-1; 8 bases align to TRBD2. Germline assignment: CDR1 MNHNS and CDR2 SASEGT. The CDR3 contains 12 residues. The V and J ends lost 5 bases and 7 bases, in that order; junction bases with no gene match: 1. The CDR3 reads CASSPGGNEQFF. The CDR3 nucleotides read TGTGCCAGCAGTCCGGGAGGGAATGAGCAGTTCTTC.

This clone appeared a single time. This rearrangement joins TRBV27 to TRBJ1-5; TRBD1 is a possible D gene (6 bases). The CDR3 covers 12 residues. V lost 10 bases and J lost 9, with 16 bases in between. Germline-derived CDR1 and CDR2 are MNHEY and SMNVEV (reference sequence). CDR3 residues: CATWEQGGPQHF. CDR3 DNA sequence: TGTGCCACCTGGGAGCAAGGGGGGCCCCAGCATTTT.

The chain recombines TRBV5-5 with TRBJ1-2; D is possibly TRBD1 (6 bases). The germline gives CDR1 SGHKS, CDR2 YYEKEE (reference sequence). Trimming removed 7 bases from V and 2 bases from J, with 21 bases in between. The CDR3 totals 16 residues. CDR3 sequence (DNA): TGTGCCAGCTCCCGGCCCCGACAGGAGTACAACTATGGCTACACCTTC. This gives the protein CASSRPRQEYNYGYTF.

The gene calls are TRBV6-1 and TRBJ1-3; 8 nucleotides line up with TRBD1. Germline values: CDR1 MNHNS, CDR2 SASEGT. V dropped 3 bases and J dropped 2; count of bases not matched to a gene: 9. CDR3 size: 17 residues. CDR3 sequence: CASSDGQGSSAGNTIYF. The CDR3 nucleotides read TGTGCCAGCAGTGACGGACAGGGTAGTTCCGCTGGAAACACCATATATTTT.

This chain connects TRBV10-3 to TRBJ1-4; 8 bases align to TRBD1. Looked up from germline, CDR1 is ENHRY and CDR2 is SYGVKD. This CDR3 region has 16 residues. V trimming: 10 bases; J trimming: 7 bases; junction bases outside the gene matches: 17. This chain's CDR3 is CATGGQGATPGEKLFF. The CDR3 DNA reads as TGTGCCACGGGCGGCCAGGGGGCCACACCCGGTGAAAAACTGTTTTTT.

The chain is built from TRBV28 and TRBJ1-5; D might be TRBD1 (5 bases). Trimming removed 3 bases from V and 7 bases from J, with 7 bases in between. CDR1 is MDHEN, CDR2 SYDVKM, per germline. The CDR3 is 12 residues long. The chain's CDR3 is CASSLGRQPQHF. The CDR3, as DNA: TGTGCCAGCAGTTTGGGGCGGCAGCCCCAGCATTTT.

The rearrangement joins TRBV5-4 to TRBJ2-5; D perhaps matches TRBD1 (6 bases). The CDR3 spans 15 residues. Germline assignment: CDR1 SGHNT and CDR2 YYREEE (reference sequence). V lost 4 bases and J lost 3, with 16 bases in between. CDR3 sequence reads: CASSLGAGREETQYF. CDR3 DNA: TGTGCCAGCAGCCTGGGGGCAGGGCGGGAAGAGACCCAGTACTTC. Using reference TRBV5-4 and TRBJ2-5 for the parts outside the CDR3, the full variable domain is ETGVTQSPTHLIKTRGQQVTLRCSSQSGHNTVSWYQQALGQGPQFIFQYYREEENGRGNFPPRFSGLQFPNYSSELNVNALELDDSALYLCASSLGAGREETQYFGPGTRLLVL.

The chain employs TRBV12-5 and TRBJ1-5; weak D call: TRBD1 (5 bases). The CDR3 extends over 13 amino acids. Germline V gene lookup returns CDR1 LGHNT and CDR2 FRNRAP. V lost 6 bases to trimming and J lost 5 bases, with 11 bases between them. Here the CDR3 reads CASGGRIDQPQHF. CDR3 DNA: TGTGCTAGTGGGGGGCGGATTGATCAGCCCCAGCATTTT.

The gene calls are TRBV5-6 and TRBJ2-7; D gene ambiguous. Germline V gene sequence: CDR1 SGHDT, CDR2 YYEEEE. The CDR3 contains 15 residues. V lost 3 bases and J lost 4, with 17 bases in between. The CDR3 here is CASSSVALKPYEQYF. As DNA, the CDR3 is TGTGCCAGCAGCTCCGTTGCACTAAAACCTTACGAGCAGTACTTC.

The rearrangement joins TRBV15 to TRBJ2-7; D could derive from TRBD1 or TRBD2 (5 bases each). Between the trimmed V and J ends, which lost 2 bases and 4 bases, there was a span of 18 bases. CDR1 LNHNV and CDR2 YYDKDF come from the germline V gene (reference sequence). The CDR3 has 16 residues. The CDR3: CATSRLPKGTLYEQYF. CDR3 nucleotides: TGTGCCACCAGCAGATTACCCAAGGGGACCCTGTACGAGCAGTACTTC.

The chain couples TRBV6-5 to TRBJ2-1; 8 nucleotides line up with TRBD2. From germline, CDR1 is MNHEY and CDR2 SVGAGI. The V and J ends lost 4 bases and 2 bases, in that order; junction bases with no gene match: 4. The CDR3 runs to 15 residues. The chain's CDR3 is CASSSTSATYNEQFF. The DNA of the CDR3 is TGTGCCAGCAGTTCGACTAGCGCTACCTACAATGAGCAGTTCTTC.

The CDR3 loop is CASSLYRDLNNEQFF. CDR3 coding DNA: TGTGCCAGCAGCTTGTACCGGGACTTGAACAATGAGCAGTTCTTC. The V call is TRBV7-9, the J call TRBJ2-1; D might be TRBD2 (6 bases). This CDR3 region has 15 residues. Trimming removed 3 bases at V and 5 bases at J, with 14 bases between. CDR1 SEHNR and CDR2 FQNEAQ come from the germline V gene (reference sequence).

The J gene is TRBJ1-6, the V gene TRBV28; TRBD1 matches 8 bases. The germline CDR1 and CDR2 sequences are MDHEN and SYDVKM. The V segment lost 5 bases and the J segment 9 bases; nucleotides outside the gene matches: 3. The CDR3 contains 13 residues. The DNA for the CDR3 is TGTGCCAGCAGTATACAGGGGGGTTCACCCCTCCACTTT. It specifies CASSIQGGSPLHF.

The rearrangement links TRBV6-1 to TRBJ1-2; 8 positions match TRBD1. The J segment lost 5 bases and the V segment lost 6 bases, leaving 5 bases of the junction unmatched. This CDR3 spans 13 amino acids. Germline CDR1 MNHNS, CDR2 SASEGT. The CDR3 reads CASRKDREYGYTF. The CDR3 bases are TGTGCCAGCAGAAAGGACAGGGAGTATGGCTACACCTTC.

The chain is built from TRBV11-3 and TRBJ2-2; a possible D gene is TRBD1 (6 bases). From germline, CDR1 is SGHNT and CDR2 YENEEA. The CDR3 sequence is 15 residues long. Trimming took off 1 base at V and 7 bases at J, with 13 bases between the two ends. The DNA for the CDR3 is TGTGCCAGCAGCTTAGGGGGGCGCAACCGCGGGGAGCTGTTTTTT. Translating gives CASSLGGRNRGELFF.

The gene calls are TRBV29-1 and TRBJ1-1; possible D gene TRBD1, 6 bases. The germline V and J ends were trimmed by 6 bases and 5 bases, with 13 bases remaining between them. Germline CDR1 SQVTM, CDR2 ANQGSEA. The CDR3 length is 12 residues. CDR3 sequence reads: CSVEGGGTEAFF. The DNA of the CDR3 is TGCAGCGTCGAGGGGGGTGGTACTGAAGCTTTCTTT.

Notes on this clone: This may be a read error: a much more frequent sequence differs by one nucleotide. The chain recombines TRBV5-6 with TRBJ2-5; D ambiguous. Germline V gene sequence: CDR1 SGHDT, CDR2 YYEEEE. The CDR3 runs 11 residues. The V and J ends lost 2 bases and 5 bases respectively, with 4 bases between them. CDR3 coding DNA: TGTGCCAGCAGCTTCAAGGAGACCCAGTACTTC. The encoded protein is CASSFKETQYF.

This clone was detected once. This chain connects TRBV10-3 to TRBJ2-1; 9 nucleotides agree with TRBD1. J gave up 7 bases and V 6 bases, and 4 bases lay outside the gene matches. CDR1 is ENHRY and CDR2 is SYGVKD in the germline V gene. CDR3 length: 13 residues. CDR3 sequence (DNA): TGTGCCATCAGAGGGACAGGGTGGAATGAGCAGTTCTTC. Translation: CAIRGTGWNEQFF.

The gene calls are TRBV10-3 and TRBJ2-5; D is perhaps TRBD1 or TRBD2 (6 bases each). The germline gives CDR1 ENHRY, CDR2 SYGVKD. The CDR3 spans 13 residues. V shed 4 bases and J shed 5 bases, with 11 bases lying between them. The CDR3 reads CAISAGAGETQYF. The CDR3 region has the DNA TGTGCCATCAGTGCGGGGGCCGGGGAGACCCAGTACTTC.

About this clone: This sequence may be a read error, since a much larger clone differs from it by one base. This same CDR3 is encoded by further DNA sequences in the sample. The chain recombines TRBV25-1 with TRBJ1-1; 8 bases agree with TRBD1. This CDR3 is built from 13 residues. J gave up 2 bases and V 6 bases, and 2 bases lay outside the gene matches. Germline CDR1 and CDR2: MGHDK and SYGVNS. CDR3 nucleotides: TGTGCCAGCAGAGGACAGGGAAACACTGAAGCTTTCTTT. Protein product: CASRGQGNTEAFF.

The gene calls are TRBV6-5 and TRBJ2-2, with TRBD1 matching over 8 bases. V was clipped by 9 bases and J by 2 bases; unmatched bases: 5. The CDR3 has 14 residues. Germline CDR1 is MNHEY and CDR2 is SVGAGI. The CDR3 loop reads CASHRGSNTGELFF. The DNA for the CDR3 is TGTGCCAGTCACAGGGGGAGTAACACCGGGGAGCTGTTTTTT.

The chain combines TRBV28 with TRBJ1-5; D not certain. This CDR3 has 18 residues. CDR1 and CDR2 from the germline V gene are MDHEN and SYDVKM. The ends were cut back, 1 base at V and 4 bases at J, with 20 bases in the middle. CDR3: CASSLFRGIGVGNQPQHF. For the CDR3, the DNA is TGTGCCAGCAGTTTATTTCGCGGGATCGGGGTCGGAAATCAGCCCCAGCATTTT.